Sequencing of this T cell receptor beta chain was carried out in a study of blood T cell repertoires in COVID-19. Source study methods: For nucleated cells, counts were estimated from reference gene primer amplification. Here immunoSEQ multiplex PCR was the method, and the copy in TCRdb shows in-frame clones only, minus some. The DNA was the basis for D and trimming; V, J and clone size are from that table. The repertoire consists of a few hundred thousand clones, with 80% to 90% occurring once and the leading ten covering under 6%. Participant-reported clinical history was the basis for cohort assignment. The source material was PBMCs or T cells enriched from blood (not recorded which). This clonotype originated in a man under 40 who had recovered from COVID-19.

The CDR3 sequence: CASSVDEGYYNEQFF. DNA of the CDR3: TGTGCCAGCAGCGTAGATGAGGGTTACTACAATGAGCAGTTCTTC. The chain uses TRBV9 and TRBJ2-1; possible D gene TRBD2, 5 bases. Germline V gene data show CDR1 as SGDLS and CDR2 as YYNGEE. V shed 0 bases and J shed 3 bases, with 10 bases lying between them. This CDR3 contains 15 residues.